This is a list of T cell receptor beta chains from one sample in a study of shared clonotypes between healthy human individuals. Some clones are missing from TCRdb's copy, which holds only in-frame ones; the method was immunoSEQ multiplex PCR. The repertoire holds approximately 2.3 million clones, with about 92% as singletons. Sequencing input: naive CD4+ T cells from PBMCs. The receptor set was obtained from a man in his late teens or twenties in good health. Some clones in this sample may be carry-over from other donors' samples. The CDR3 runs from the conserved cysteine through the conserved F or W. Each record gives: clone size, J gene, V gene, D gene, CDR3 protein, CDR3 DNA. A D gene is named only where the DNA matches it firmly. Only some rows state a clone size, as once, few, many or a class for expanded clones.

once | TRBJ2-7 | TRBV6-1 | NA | CASSENDRPEQYF | TGTGCCAGCAGTGAAAACGACAGGCCCGAGCAGTACTTC
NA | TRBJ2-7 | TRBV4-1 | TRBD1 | CASSRSGQSSYEQYF | TGCGCCAGCAGCCGGTCGGGACAGAGCTCCTACGAGCAGTACTTC
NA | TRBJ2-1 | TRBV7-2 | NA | CASAKDRYYNEQFF | TGTGCCAGCGCTAAGGACAGATACTACAATGAGCAGTTCTTC
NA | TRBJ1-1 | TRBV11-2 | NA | CASSSPTGGNTEAFF | TGTGCCAGCAGCTCGCCGACAGGAGGCAACACTGAAGCTTTCTTT
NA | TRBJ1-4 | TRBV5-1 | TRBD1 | CASRDRAANEKLFF | TGCGCCAGCAGGGACAGGGCGGCTAATGAAAAACTGTTTTTT
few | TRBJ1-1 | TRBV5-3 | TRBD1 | CASRDRGRTEAFF | TGTGCCTCGCGGGACAGGGGGCGGACTGAAGCTTTCTTT
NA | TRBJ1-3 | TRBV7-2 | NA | CASSLGGVGSGNTIYF | TGTGCCAGCAGCTTAGGCGGGGTGGGATCTGGAAACACCATATATTTT
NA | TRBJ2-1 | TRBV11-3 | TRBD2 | CASSARQGGNEQFF | TGTGCCAGCAGCGCCCGTCAGGGAGGGAATGAGCAGTTCTTC
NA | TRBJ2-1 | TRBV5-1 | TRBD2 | CASSQGTSGSDEQFF | TGCGCCAGCAGCCAAGGGACTAGCGGGAGCGATGAGCAGTTCTTC
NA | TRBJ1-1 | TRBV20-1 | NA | CSGETGFF | TGCAGTGGGGAAACCGGCTTCTTT
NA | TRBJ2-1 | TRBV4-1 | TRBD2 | CASSPAPGRGNEQFF | TGCGCCAGCAGCCCTGCGCCCGGGAGGGGGAATGAGCAGTTCTTC
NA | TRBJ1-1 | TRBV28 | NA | CASSPTGRGNTEAFF | TGTGCCAGCAGTCCGACCGGCAGGGGGAACACTGAAGCTTTCTTT
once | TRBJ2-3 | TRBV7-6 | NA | CASSPPENTQYF | TGTGCCAGCAGCCCCCCTGAAAATACGCAGTATTTT
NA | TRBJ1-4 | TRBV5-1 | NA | CASSLPGGLSTNEKLFF | TGCGCCAGCAGCTTGCCCGGAGGCCTTTCAACTAATGAAAAACTGTTTTTT
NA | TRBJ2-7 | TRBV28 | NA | CASRDGSFYEQYF | TGTGCCAGCAGAGACGGGAGCTTTTACGAGCAGTACTTC
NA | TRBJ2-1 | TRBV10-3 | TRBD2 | CATSLAGVSNEQFF | TGTGCCACCTCCCTAGCGGGAGTAAGCAATGAGCAGTTCTTC
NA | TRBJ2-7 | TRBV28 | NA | CASLPPGSYEQYF | TGTGCCAGCCTTCCGCCCGGGTCCTACGAGCAGTACTTC
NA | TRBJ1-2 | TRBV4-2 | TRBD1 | CASSLDRGDYGYTF | TGTGCCAGCAGCCTGGACAGGGGAGACTATGGCTACACCTTC
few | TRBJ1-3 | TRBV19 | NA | CASSKLQGDGNTIYF | TGTGCCAGTAGTAAACTACAGGGTGACGGAAACACCATATATTTT
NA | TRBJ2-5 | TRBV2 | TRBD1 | CASATGTGETQYF | TGTGCCAGCGCGACAGGGACCGGGGAGACCCAGTACTTC
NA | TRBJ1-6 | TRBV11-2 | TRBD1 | CASSLEIHTRGHNSPLHF | TGTGCCAGCAGCTTAGAAATCCATACCAGGGGGCATAATTCACCCCTCCACTTT
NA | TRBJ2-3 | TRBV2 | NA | CASSLGEGTDTQYF | TGTGCCAGCAGTCTAGGGGAAGGGACAGATACGCAGTATTTT
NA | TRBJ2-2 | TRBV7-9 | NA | CASSRQGGNGELFF | TGTGCCAGCAGCCGCCAAGGGGGAAACGGGGAGCTGTTTTTT
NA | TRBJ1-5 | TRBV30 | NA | CAWSTGEGFQPQHF | TGTGCCTGGAGTACGGGGGAAGGATTTCAGCCCCAGCATTTT
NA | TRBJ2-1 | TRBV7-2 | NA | CASSLGHTRHEQFF | TGTGCCAGCAGCTTAGGACACACCCGGCATGAGCAGTTCTTC
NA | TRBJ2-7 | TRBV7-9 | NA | CASSSGLAFVAYEQYF | TGTGCCAGCAGCTCCGGCCTAGCGTTCGTAGCCTACGAGCAGTACTTC
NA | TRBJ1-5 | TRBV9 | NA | CASSVAPEQPQHF | TGTGCCAGCAGCGTAGCCCCTGAACAGCCCCAGCATTTT
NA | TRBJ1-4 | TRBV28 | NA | CASNKHQPANEKLFF | TGTGCCAGCAATAAACACCAGCCCGCTAATGAAAAACTGTTTTTT
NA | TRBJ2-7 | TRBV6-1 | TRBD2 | CAIEREGLYEQYF | TGTGCCATTGAGCGGGAGGGCCTCTACGAGCAGTACTTC